This T cell receptor beta chain was sequenced during a study of long-term antiretroviral therapy in people with HIV. General study findings and limits: Older ART regimens may have been in use when blood was drawn between about 2004 and 2018.

Sequencing relied on immunoSEQ assay v3.0, run at survey level. 40,000-50,000 T-cell genomes per sample were the sequencing target. Clones were sequenced by immunoSEQ multiplex PCR, and TCRdb holds only the in-frame ones, with some missing. The sample records around 20,000 clones, nearly 80% being singletons. Note on this clone: Its target is not known.

This clonotype was sampled from a woman aged 45-65 years with HIV. Sequencing was performed on unsorted PBMCs, taken 0.3 years after starting antiretroviral therapy.

The CDR3 reads CASSFPTTPTENYGYTF. Written as DNA, the CDR3 is TGTGCCAGCAGTTTTCCCACAACTCCGACCGAGAACTATGGCTACACCTTC. The rearrangement joins TRBV28 to TRBJ1-2, with unresolved D. This CDR3 has 17 amino acids. Germline CDR1 is MDHEN and CDR2 is SYDVKM. V shed 3 bases and J shed 2 bases, with 19 bases lying between them.